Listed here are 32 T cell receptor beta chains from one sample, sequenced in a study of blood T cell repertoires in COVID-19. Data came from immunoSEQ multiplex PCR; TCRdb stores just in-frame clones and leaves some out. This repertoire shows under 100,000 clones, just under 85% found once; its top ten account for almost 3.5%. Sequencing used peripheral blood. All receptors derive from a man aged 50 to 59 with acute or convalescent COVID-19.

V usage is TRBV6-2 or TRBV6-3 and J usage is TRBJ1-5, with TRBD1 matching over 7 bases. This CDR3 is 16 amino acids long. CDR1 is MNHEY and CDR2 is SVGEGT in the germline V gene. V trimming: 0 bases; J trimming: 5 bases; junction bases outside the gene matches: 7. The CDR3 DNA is TGTGCCAGCAGTTACTCGCTTGACAGGGTTTATCAGCCCCAGCATTTT. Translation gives CASSYSLDRVYQPQHF.

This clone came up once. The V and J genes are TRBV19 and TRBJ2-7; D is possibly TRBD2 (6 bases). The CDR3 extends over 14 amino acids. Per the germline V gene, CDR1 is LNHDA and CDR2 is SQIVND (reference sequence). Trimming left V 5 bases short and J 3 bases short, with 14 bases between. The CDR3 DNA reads TGTGCCAGTAGTCCCTGGGAGGCCAGCTACGAGCAGTACTTC. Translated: CASSPWEASYEQYF.

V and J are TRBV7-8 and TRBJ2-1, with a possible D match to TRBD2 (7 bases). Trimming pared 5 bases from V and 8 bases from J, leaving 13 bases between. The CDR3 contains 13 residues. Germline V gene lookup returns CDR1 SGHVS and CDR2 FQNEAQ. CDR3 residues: CASSRGGRDEQFF. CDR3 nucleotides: TGTGCCAGCAGCAGGGGGGGGCGTGATGAGCAGTTCTTC.

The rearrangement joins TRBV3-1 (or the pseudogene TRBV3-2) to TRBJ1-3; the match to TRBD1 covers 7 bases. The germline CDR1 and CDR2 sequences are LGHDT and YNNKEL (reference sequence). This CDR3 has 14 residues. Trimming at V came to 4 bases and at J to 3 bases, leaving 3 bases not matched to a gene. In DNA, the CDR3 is TGTGCCAGCAGCCCAAGACAGGGTGGAAACACCATATATTTT. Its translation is CASSPRQGGNTIYF.

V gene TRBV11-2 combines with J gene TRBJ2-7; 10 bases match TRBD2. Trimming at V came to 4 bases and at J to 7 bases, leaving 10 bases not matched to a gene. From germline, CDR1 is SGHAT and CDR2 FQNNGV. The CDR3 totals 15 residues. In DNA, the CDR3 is TGTGCCAGCAGCTCCCGAGCGGGAGGGCCCTTGGAGCAGTACTTC. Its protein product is CASSSRAGGPLEQYF.

CDR3: CASSSGQGNTGELFF. CDR3 nucleotide sequence: TGTGCCAGCAGTTCCGGACAGGGGAACACCGGGGAGCTGTTTTTT. The chain combines TRBV27 with TRBJ2-2; 8 bases align to TRBD1. This CDR3 region has 15 residues. Germline lookup yields CDR1 MNHEY and CDR2 SMNVEV (reference sequence). J was trimmed by 1 base and V by 4 bases; bases with no gene match: 2.

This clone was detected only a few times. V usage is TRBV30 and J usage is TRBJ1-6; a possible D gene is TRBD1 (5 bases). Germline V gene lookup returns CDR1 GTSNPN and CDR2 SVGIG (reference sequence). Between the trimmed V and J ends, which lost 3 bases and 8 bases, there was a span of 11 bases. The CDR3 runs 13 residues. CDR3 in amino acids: CAWRPGFDSPLHF. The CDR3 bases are TGTGCCTGGAGGCCAGGGTTCGATTCACCCCTCCACTTT.

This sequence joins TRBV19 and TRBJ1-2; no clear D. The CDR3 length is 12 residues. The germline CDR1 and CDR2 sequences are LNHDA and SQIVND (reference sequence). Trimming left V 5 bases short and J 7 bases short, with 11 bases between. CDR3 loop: CASSAQVFGYTF. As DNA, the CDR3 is TGTGCCAGTAGTGCTCAGGTTTTTGGCTACACCTTC.

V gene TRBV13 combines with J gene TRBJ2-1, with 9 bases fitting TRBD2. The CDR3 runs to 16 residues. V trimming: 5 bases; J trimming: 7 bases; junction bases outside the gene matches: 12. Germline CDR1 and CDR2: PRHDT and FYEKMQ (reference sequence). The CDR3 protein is CASSPQREDIGNEQFF. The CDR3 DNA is TGTGCCAGCAGCCCACAGCGGGAGGACATAGGAAATGAGCAGTTCTTC.

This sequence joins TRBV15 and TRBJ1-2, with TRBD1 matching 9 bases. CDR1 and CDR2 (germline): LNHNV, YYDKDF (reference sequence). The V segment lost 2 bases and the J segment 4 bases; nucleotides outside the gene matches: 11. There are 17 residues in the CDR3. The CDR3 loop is CATSRKPGQGFGYGYTF. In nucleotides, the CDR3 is TGTGCCACCAGCAGAAAGCCGGGACAGGGCTTTGGCTATGGCTACACCTTC.

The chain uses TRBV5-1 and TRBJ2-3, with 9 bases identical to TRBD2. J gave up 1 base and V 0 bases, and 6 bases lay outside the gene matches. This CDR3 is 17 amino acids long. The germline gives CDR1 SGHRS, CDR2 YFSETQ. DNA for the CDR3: TGCGCCAGCAGCTTGGGGAGCGGGGGGACAGGCACAGATACGCAGTATTTT. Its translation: CASSLGSGGTGTDTQYF.

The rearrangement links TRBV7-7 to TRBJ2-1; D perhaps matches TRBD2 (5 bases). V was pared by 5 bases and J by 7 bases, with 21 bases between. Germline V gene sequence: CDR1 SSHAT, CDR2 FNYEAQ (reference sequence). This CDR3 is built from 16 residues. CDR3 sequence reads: CASSPRSSQVGNEQFF. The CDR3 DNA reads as TGTGCCAGCAGCCCGCGGTCTAGCCAGGTCGGGAATGAGCAGTTCTTC.

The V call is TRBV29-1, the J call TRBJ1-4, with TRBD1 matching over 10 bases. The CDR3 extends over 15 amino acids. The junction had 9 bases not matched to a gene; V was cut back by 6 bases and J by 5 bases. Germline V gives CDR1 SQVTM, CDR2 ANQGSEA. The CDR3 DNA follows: TGCAGCGTAGCCACCCCGGGACAGGGGAATGAAAAACTGTTTTTT. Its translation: CSVATPGQGNEKLFF. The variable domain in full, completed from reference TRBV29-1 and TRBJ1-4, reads SAVISQKPSRDICQRGTSLTIQCQVDSQVTMMFWYRQQPGQSLTLIATANQGSEATYESGFVIDKFPISRPNLTFSTLTVSNMSPEDSSIYLCSVATPGQGNEKLFFGSGTQLSVL.

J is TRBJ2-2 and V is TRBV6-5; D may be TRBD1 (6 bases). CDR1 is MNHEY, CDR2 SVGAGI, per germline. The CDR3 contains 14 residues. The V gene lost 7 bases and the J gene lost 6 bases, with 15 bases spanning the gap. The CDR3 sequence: CASKLQGTAGELFF. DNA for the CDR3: TGTGCCAGCAAACTTCAGGGGACGGCCGGGGAGCTGTTTTTT.

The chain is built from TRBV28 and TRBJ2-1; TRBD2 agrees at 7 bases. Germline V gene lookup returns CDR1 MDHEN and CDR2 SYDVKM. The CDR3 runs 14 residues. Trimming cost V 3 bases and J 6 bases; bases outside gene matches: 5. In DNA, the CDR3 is TGTGCCAGCAGTTTGGGGGGGAGCGTCAATGAGCAGTTCTTC. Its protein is CASSLGGSVNEQFF.

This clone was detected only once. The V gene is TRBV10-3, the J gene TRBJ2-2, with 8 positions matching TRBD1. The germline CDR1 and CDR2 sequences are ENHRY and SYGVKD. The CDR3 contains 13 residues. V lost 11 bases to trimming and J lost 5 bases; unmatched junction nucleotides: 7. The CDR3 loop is CAVTGVRTGELFF. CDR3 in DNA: TGTGCCGTGACAGGGGTGAGAACCGGGGAGCTGTTTTTT.

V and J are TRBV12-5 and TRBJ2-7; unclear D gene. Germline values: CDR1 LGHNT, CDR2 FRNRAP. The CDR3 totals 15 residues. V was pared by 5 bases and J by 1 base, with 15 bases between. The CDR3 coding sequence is TGTGCTAGTGGTCCACCTAACCAGGCGTCCTACGAGCAGTACTTC. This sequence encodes CASGPPNQASYEQYF.

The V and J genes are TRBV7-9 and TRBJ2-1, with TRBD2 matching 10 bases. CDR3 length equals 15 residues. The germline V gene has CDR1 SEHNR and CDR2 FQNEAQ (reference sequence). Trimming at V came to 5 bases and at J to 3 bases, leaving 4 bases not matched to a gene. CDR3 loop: CASSLASGGYNEQFF. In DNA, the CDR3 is TGTGCCAGCAGCCTGGCTAGCGGGGGCTACAATGAGCAGTTCTTC.

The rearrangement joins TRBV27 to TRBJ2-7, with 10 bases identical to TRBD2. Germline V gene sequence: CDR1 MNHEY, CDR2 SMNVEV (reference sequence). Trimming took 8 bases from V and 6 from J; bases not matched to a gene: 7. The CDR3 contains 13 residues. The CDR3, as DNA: TGTGCCAGCCGGGGCCTAGCGGGGGTCGAGCAGTACTTC. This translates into CASRGLAGVEQYF.

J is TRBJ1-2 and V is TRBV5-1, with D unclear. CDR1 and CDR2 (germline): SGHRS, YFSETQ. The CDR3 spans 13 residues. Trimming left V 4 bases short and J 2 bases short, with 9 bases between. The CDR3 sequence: CASSLKENYGYTF. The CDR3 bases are TGCGCCAGCAGCCTCAAGGAGAACTATGGCTACACCTTC.

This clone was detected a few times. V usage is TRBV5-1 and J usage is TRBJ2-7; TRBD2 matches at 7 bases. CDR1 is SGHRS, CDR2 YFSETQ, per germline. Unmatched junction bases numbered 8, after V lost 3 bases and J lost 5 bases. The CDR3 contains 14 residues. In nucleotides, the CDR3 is TGCGCCAGCAGCTCCGGACTAGGGACCCACGAGCAGTACTTC. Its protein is CASSSGLGTHEQYF.

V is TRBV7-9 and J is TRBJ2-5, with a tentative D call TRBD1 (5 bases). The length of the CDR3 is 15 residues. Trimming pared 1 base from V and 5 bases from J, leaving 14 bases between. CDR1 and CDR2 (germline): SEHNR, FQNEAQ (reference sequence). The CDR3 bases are TGTGCCAGCAGCTTAGTCTTGTCAGGGTCCGAGACCCAGTACTTC. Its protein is CASSLVLSGSETQYF.

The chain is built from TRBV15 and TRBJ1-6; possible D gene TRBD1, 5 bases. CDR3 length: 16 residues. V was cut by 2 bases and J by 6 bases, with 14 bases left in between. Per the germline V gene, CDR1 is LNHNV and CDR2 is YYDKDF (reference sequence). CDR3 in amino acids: CATSRNTGFSNSPLHF. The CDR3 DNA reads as TGTGCCACCAGCAGAAACACAGGCTTCTCTAATTCACCCCTCCACTTT. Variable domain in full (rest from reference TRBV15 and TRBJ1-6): DAMVIQNPRYQVTQFGKPVTLSCSQTLNHNVMYWYQQKSSQAPKLLFHYYDKDFNNEADTPDNFQSRRPNTSFCFLDIRSPGLGDTAMYLCATSRNTGFSNSPLHFGNGTRLTVT.

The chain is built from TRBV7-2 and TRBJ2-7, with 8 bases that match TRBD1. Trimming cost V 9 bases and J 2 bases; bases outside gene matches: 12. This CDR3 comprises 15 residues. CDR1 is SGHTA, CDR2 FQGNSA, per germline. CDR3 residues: CASSGPGTGTYEQYF. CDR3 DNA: TGTGCCAGTTCTGGTCCCGGGACAGGAACCTACGAGCAGTACTTC. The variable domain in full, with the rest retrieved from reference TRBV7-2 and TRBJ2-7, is GAGVSQSPSNKVTEKGKDVELRCDPISGHTALYWYRQSLGQGLEFLIYFQGNSAPDKSGLPSDRFSAERTGGSVSTLTIQRTQQEDSAVYLCASSGPGTGTYEQYFGPGTRLTVT.

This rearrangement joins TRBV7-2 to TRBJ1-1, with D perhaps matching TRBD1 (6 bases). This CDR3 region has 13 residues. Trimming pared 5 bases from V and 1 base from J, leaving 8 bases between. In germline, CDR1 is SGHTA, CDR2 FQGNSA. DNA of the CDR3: TGTGCCAGCAGCGCACAGGGGAACACTGAAGCTTTCTTT. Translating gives CASSAQGNTEAFF.

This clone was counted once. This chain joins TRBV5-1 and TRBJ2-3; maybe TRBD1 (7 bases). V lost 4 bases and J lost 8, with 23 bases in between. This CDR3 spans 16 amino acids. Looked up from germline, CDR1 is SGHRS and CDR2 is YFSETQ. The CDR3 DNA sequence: TGCGCCAGCAGCGGAGGGACAGAAGCGTATAGAGGTACGCAGTATTTT. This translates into CASSGGTEAYRGTQYF.

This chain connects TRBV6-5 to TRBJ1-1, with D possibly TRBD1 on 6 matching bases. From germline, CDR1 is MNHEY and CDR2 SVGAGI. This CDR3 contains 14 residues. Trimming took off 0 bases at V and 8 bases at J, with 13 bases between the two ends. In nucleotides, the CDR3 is TGTGCCAGCAGTTACTCGAAGTCGGGGACAGAAGCTTTCTTT. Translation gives CASSYSKSGTEAFF.

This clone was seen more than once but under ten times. The CDR3 DNA is TGTGCCAGCAGTGGACTGGCGGGGTCTGACGAGCAGTACTTC. Translated: CASSGLAGSDEQYF. This chain joins TRBV28 and TRBJ2-7; possible D gene TRBD2, 6 bases. V was shortened by 5 bases and J by 5 bases, with 16 bases between the two germline ends. CDR1 MDHEN and CDR2 SYDVKM come from the germline V gene. The CDR3 extends over 14 amino acids.

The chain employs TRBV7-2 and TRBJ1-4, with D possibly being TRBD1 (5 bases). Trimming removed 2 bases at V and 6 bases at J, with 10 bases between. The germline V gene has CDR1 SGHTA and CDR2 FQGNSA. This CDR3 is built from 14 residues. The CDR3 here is CASSLNQGDEKLFF. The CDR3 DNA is TGTGCCAGCAGCTTAAATCAGGGTGATGAAAAACTGTTTTTT.

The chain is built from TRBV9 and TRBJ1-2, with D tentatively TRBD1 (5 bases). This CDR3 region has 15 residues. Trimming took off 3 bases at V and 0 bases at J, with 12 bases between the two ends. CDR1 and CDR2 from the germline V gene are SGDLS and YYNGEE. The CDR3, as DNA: TGTGCCAGCAGCGCAGATACAGGCGCTAACTATGGCTACACCTTC. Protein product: CASSADTGANYGYTF. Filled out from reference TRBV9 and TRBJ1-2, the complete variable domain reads DSGVTQTPKHLITATGQRVTLRCSPRSGDLSVYWYQQSLDQGLQFLIQYYNGEERAKGNILERFSAQQFPDLHSELNLSSLELGDSALYFCASSADTGANYGYTFGSGTRLTVV.

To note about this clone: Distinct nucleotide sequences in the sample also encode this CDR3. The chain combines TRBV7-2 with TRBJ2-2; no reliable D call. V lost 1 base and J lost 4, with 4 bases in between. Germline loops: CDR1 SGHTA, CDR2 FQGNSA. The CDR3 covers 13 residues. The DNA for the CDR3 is TGTGCCAGCAGCTTAGTCTCCACCGGGGAGCTGTTTTTT. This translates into CASSLVSTGELFF.

Written as DNA, the CDR3 is TGTGCCAGCACTCAAGCCAAGTTTCAAGAGACCCAGTACTTC. This codes for CASTQAKFQETQYF. V gene TRBV7-2 combines with J gene TRBJ2-5; D gene unclear. V shed 7 bases and J shed 2 bases, with 14 bases lying between them. Germline V gene data show CDR1 as SGHTA and CDR2 as FQGNSA. This CDR3 is built from 14 residues. Together with reference TRBV7-2 and TRBJ2-5, the CDR3 gives the full variable domain: GAGVSQSPSNKVTEKGKDVELRCDPISGHTALYWYRQSLGQGLEFLIYFQGNSAPDKSGLPSDRFSAERTGGSVSTLTIQRTQQEDSAVYLCASTQAKFQETQYFGPGTRLLVL.